The sequence of this T cell receptor beta chain was determined in a study of yellow fever vaccine responses in identical twins. A note on this clonotype: As yet, its antigen is unknown.

Study results and limitations: Reportedly, twins showed a vaccine T cell response that looked partly convergent and partly personalized.

TCRdb analysed the RT-PCR reads with MiXCR anew, one entry per CDR3 protein. The table shows about 18,000 distinct CDR3 sequences, with roughly two thirds occurring only once. The source was T cells from blood (PBMCs), unsorted or a sorted subset (not recorded which), collected before or after yellow fever vaccination (not recorded which). The receptor was isolated from a woman aged 18-29 years who received the yellow fever vaccine.

The CDR3 sequence is CASSFFEKSYGYTF. Here the CDR3 DNA reads TGTGCCAGCAGCTTCTTCGAAAAAAGCTATGGCTACACCTTC. J is TRBJ1-2 and V is TRBV7-2; the D is unclear. The CDR3 has 14 amino acids. The V gene's germline CDR1 is SGHTA and CDR2 FQGNSA. V was pared by 3 bases and J by 4 bases, with 12 bases between.